This T cell receptor (beta chain) was captured in a study of cytomegalovirus exposure and HLA in healthy donors. About the research overall: T cells numbering approximately 170 million yielded around 120 million unique TCR beta sequences in an earlier analysis. Study-wide points: Some V segments, including TRBV6-2 and TRBV6-3, were excluded as indistinguishable. CMV serostatus alone was available as immune exposure information. Altogether, about 160 TCR beta chains were recorded as cytomegalovirus-associated.

The CDR3 spans 15 residues. The germline V gene encodes CDR1 LNHDA and CDR2 SQIVND (reference sequence). V was cut by 5 bases and J by 0 bases, with 13 bases left in between. About this clone itself: Its specificity is not known.

PCR employed 60 Vbeta and 13 Jbeta primers. Sequencing was performed with immunoSEQ multiplex PCR; in TCRdb, only in-frame clones are kept and a portion is missing. The sample features more than 70,000 clones, with about 1.5% in its top ten. The sequenced material came from PBMCs. V usage is TRBV19 and J usage is TRBJ1-1; maybe TRBD1 (5 bases). This TCR derives from a woman between 55 and 75 years old in good health and CMV-seronegative. The CDR3 is CASSPRTSMNTEAFF. In nucleotides, the CDR3 is TGTGCCAGTAGTCCAAGGACAAGCATGAACACTGAAGCTTTCTTT.